The present TCR beta chain was sequenced within a study of glioma-infiltrating T cells. General study findings and limits: Non-neoplastic patients had below-expected tissue-blood divergence, while all gliomas exceeded expectation. CDR3 overlap between tissue and blood was very small.

As for this clonotype: Its antigen is undetermined. Since it is a stray read in a library aimed at alpha chains, this beta chain has a size that is not meaningful.

The iRepertoire nested amplicon-rescue multiplex PCR amplified TCR alpha and beta CDR3s from RNA. One-step reverse transcription and amplification started from roughly 100-400 ng of tissue mRNA or PBMC total RNA. MiXCR was run by TCRdb on the multiplex PCR reads, yielding one entry per CDR3 protein. There are around 1,100 distinct CDR3 sequences in the sample; approximately 29% occur only once, and 10% to 15% lies in the top ten. The CDR3 runs to 15 residues. Germline assignment: CDR1 MNHNS and CDR2 SASEGT. V lost 5 bases and J lost 2, with 14 bases in between. The TCR originated in a human donor with low-grade glioma or glioblastoma, undergoing nonglioma brain surgery, or in good health (not recorded which). J is TRBJ2-3 and V is TRBV6-1; a possible D gene is TRBD1 (5 bases). Sequenced material: glioma tissue, nonneoplastic brain tissue, or PBMCs (not recorded which). Here the CDR3 reads CASSRIGDTTDTQYF. CDR3 DNA sequence: TGTGCCAGCAGTCGCATAGGGGATACCACAGATACGCAGTATTTT.